The clone carrying this T cell receptor beta chain came up once. The sample comes from a study of blood T cell repertoires in COVID-19. The germline V gene encodes CDR1 SGHAT and CDR2 FQDESV (reference sequence). The CDR3 is made up of 15 amino acids. V lost 5 bases and J 7 bases, leaving 15 bases between the germline ends. Here immunoSEQ multiplex PCR was the method, and the copy in TCRdb shows in-frame clones only, minus some. The profile shows some 180,000 clones, about 85% of them singletons. This chain joins TRBV11-1 and TRBJ1-6; tentatively, D is TRBD1 (6 bases). This TCR came from a man between 40 and 49 years old who had recovered from COVID-19. The source material was PBMCs or T cells enriched from blood (not recorded which). The DNA for the CDR3 is TGTGCCAGCAGCGTGAATAGGGGGACCAATTCACCCCTCCACTTT. Its protein product is CASSVNRGTNSPLHF.